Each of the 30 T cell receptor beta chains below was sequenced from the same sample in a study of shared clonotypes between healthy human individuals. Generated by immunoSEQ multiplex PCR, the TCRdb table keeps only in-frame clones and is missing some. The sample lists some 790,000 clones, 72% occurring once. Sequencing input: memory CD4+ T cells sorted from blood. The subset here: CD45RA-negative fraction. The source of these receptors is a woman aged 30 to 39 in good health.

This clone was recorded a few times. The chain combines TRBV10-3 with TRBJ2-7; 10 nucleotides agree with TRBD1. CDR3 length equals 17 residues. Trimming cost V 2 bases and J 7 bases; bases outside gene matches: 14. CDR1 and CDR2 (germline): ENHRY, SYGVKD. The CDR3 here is CAISESRTGTGAREQYF. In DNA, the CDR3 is TGTGCCATCAGTGAGAGTCGCACCGGGACAGGGGCTCGGGAGCAGTACTTC.

CDR3 residues: CASSPSALPNEQFF. For the CDR3, the DNA is TGTGCCAGCAGCCCGAGCGCCCTCCCCAATGAGCAGTTCTTC. The chain employs TRBV7-9 and TRBJ2-1; D is unresolved. Germline V gene sequence: CDR1 SEHNR, CDR2 FQNEAQ (reference sequence). Trimming took off 5 bases at V and 6 bases at J, with 14 bases between the two ends. The CDR3 runs 14 residues.

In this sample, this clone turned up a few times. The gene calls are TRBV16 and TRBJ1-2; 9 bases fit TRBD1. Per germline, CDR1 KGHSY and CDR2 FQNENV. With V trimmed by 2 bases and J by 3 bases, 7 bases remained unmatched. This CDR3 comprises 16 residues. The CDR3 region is CASSQTEQGAHYGYTF. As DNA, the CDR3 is TGTGCCAGCAGCCAAACCGAACAGGGGGCCCACTATGGCTACACCTTC. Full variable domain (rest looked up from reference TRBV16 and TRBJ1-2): GEEVAQTPKHLVRGEGQKAKLYCAPIKGHSYVFWYQQVLKNEFKFLISFQNENVFDETGMPKERFSAKCLPNSPCSLEIQATKLEDSAVYFCASSQTEQGAHYGYTFGSGTRLTVV.

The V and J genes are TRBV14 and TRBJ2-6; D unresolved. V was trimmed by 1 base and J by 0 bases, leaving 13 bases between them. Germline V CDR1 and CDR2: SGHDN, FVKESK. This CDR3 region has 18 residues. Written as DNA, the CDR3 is TGTGCCAGCAGCCAAGTAGATCAGCTTTACTCTGGGGCCAACGTCCTGACTTTC. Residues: CASSQVDQLYSGANVLTF.

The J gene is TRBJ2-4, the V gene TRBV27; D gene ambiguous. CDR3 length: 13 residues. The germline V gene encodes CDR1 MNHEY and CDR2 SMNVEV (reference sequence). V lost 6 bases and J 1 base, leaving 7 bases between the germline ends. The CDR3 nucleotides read TGTGCCAGCAGGCCGCCCGCCAAAAACATTCAGTACTTC. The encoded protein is CASRPPAKNIQYF.

The CDR3 DNA is TGTGCCAGTAGTATAGATCGGCGGCATGGTACTGAAGCTTTCTTT. Protein: CASSIDRRHGTEAFF. This chain joins TRBV19 and TRBJ1-1; D remains unclear. The length of the CDR3 is 15 residues. V was pared by 0 bases and J by 5 bases, with 13 bases between. Per germline, CDR1 LNHDA and CDR2 SQIVND (reference sequence). The full variable domain, rest sourced from reference TRBV19 and TRBJ1-1, is DGGITQSPKYLFRKEGQNVTLSCEQNLNHDAMYWYRQDPGQGLRLIYYSQIVNDFQKGDIAEGYSVSREKKESFPLTVTSAQKNPTAFYLCASSIDRRHGTEAFFGQGTRLTVV.

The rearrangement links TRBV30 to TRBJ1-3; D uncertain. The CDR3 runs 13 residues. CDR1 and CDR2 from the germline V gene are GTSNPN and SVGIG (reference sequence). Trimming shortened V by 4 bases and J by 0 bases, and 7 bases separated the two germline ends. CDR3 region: CAWKESSGNTIYF. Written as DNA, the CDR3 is TGTGCCTGGAAGGAGAGCTCTGGAAACACCATATATTTT.

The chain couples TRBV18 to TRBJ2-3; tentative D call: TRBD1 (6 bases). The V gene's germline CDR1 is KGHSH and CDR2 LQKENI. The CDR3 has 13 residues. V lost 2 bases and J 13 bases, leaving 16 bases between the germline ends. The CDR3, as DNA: TGTGCCAGCTCACCAGGCGCTGAAAAGGGGGAGTATTTT. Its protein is CASSPGAEKGEYF.

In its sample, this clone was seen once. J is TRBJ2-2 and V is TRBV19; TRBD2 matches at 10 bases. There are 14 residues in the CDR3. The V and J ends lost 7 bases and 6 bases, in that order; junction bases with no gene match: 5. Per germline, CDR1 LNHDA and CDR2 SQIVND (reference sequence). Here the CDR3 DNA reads TGTGCCAGTACAGGTCTAGCGGGAGCCGGGGAGCTGTTTTTT. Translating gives CASTGLAGAGELFF.

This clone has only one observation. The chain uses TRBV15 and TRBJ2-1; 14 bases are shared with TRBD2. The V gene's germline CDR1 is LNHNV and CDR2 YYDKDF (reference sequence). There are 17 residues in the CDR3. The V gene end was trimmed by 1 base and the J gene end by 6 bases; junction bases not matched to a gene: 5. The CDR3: CATSRARLAGGVNEQFF. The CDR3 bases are TGTGCCACCAGCAGAGCTCGACTAGCGGGAGGGGTCAATGAGCAGTTCTTC.

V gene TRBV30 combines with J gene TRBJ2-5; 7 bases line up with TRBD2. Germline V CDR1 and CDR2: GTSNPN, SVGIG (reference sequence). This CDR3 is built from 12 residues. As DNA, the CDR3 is TGTATTTTGAGGGAGGGCCGGTCTGCCCAGTACTTC. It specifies CILREGRSAQYF.

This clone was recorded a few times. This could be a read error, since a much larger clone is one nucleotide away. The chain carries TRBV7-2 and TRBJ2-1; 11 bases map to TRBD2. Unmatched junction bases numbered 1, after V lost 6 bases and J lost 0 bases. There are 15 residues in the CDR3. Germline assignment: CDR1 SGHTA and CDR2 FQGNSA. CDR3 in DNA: TGTGCCAGCAGTACTAGCGGGAGCTCCTACAATGAGCAGTTCTTC. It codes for CASSTSGSSYNEQFF.

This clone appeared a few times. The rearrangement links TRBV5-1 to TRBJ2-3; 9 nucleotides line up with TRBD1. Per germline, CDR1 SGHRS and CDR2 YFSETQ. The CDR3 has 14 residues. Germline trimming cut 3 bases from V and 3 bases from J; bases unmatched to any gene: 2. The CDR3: CASSSGTGTDTQYF. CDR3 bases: TGCGCCAGCAGCTCCGGGACAGGGACAGATACGCAGTATTTT.

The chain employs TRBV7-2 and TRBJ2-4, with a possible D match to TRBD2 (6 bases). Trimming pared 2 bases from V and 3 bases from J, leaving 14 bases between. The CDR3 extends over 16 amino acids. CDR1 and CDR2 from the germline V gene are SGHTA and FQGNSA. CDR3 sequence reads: CASSLYLSGVKNIQYF. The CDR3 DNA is TGTGCCAGCAGCTTATACCTTAGCGGAGTCAAAAACATTCAGTACTTC.

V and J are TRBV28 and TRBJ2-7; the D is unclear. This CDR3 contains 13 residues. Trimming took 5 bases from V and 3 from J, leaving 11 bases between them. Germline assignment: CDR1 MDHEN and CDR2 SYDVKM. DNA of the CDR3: TGTGCCAGCAGTATTACGGGTAACTACGAGCAGTACTTC. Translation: CASSITGNYEQYF.

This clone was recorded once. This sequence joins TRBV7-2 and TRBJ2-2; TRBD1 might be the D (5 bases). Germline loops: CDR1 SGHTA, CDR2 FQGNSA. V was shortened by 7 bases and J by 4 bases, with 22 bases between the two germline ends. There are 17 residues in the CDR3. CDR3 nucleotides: TGTGCCAGCAAACACACCAGGGAAAGAGTCAGCACCGGGGAGCTGTTTTTT. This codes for CASKHTRERVSTGELFF.

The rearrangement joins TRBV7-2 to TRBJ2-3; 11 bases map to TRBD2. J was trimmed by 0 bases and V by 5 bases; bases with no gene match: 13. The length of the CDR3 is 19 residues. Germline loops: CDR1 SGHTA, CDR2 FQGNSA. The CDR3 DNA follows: TGTGCCAGCAGCAAACGAGCCGCTAGCGGGAGGCCAAGCACAGATACGCAGTATTTT. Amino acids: CASSKRAASGRPSTDTQYF.

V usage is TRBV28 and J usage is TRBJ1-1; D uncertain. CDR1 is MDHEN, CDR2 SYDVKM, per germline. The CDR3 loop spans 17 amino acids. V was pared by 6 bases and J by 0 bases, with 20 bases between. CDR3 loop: CASRIPLRAEMNTEAFF. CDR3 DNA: TGTGCCAGCAGAATCCCTTTGAGGGCAGAGATGAACACTGAAGCTTTCTTT.

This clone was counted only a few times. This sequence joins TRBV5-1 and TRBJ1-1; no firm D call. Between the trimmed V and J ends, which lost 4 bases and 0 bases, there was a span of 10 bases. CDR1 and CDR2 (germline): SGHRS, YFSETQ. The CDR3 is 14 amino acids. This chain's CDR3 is CASSPQRMNTEAFF. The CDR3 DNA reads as TGCGCCAGCAGCCCGCAGAGGATGAACACTGAAGCTTTCTTT.

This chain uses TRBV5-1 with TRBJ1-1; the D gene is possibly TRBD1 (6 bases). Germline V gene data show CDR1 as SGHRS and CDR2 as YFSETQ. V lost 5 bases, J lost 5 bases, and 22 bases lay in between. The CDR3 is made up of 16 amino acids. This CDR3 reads CASSPRRGGARTEAFF. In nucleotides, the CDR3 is TGCGCCAGCAGTCCACGACGGGGGGGCGCGAGGACTGAAGCTTTCTTT.

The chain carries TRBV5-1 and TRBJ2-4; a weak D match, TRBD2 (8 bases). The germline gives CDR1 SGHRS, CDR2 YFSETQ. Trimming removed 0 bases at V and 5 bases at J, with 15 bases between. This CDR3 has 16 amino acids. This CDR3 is CASSLAGGQGENIQYF. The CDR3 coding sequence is TGCGCCAGCAGCTTGGCGGGAGGGCAGGGGGAAAACATTCAGTACTTC. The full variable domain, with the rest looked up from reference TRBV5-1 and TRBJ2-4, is KAGVTQTPRYLIKTRGQQVTLSCSPISGHRSVSWYQQTPGQGLQFLFEYFSETQRNKGNFPGRFSGRQFSNSRSEMNVSTLELGDSALYLCASSLAGGQGENIQYFGAGTRLSVL.

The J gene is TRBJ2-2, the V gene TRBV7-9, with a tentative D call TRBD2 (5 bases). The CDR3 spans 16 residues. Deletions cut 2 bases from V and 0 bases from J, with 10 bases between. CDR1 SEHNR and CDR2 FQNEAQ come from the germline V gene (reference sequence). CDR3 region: CASSLLAPSNTGELFF. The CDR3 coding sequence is TGTGCCAGCAGCTTATTAGCGCCCTCGAACACCGGGGAGCTGTTTTTT.

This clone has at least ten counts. The CDR3 DNA sequence: TGTGCCAGCAGCTTCCTAGCAGGGGGCGGGGGCAATCAGCCCCAGCATTTT. Protein: CASSFLAGGGGNQPQHF. This chain connects TRBV7-8 to TRBJ1-5, with TRBD1 matching 8 bases. V shed 3 bases, J shed 2 bases, and the junction held 9 bases outside the gene matches. Germline CDR1 reads SGHVS; CDR2 reads FQNEAQ. This CDR3 comprises 17 residues.

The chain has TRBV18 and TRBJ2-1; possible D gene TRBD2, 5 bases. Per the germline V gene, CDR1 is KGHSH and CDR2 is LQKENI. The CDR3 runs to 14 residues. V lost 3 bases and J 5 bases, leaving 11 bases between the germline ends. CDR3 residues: CASSPPGIHNEQFF. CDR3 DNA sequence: TGTGCCAGCTCACCCCCGGGAATCCACAATGAGCAGTTCTTC.

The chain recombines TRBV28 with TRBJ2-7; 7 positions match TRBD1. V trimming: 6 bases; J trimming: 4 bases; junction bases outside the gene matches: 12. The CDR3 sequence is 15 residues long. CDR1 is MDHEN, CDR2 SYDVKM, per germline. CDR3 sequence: CASRRQGSLGYEQYF. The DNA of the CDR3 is TGTGCCAGCAGAAGACAGGGTTCTCTCGGGTACGAGCAGTACTTC. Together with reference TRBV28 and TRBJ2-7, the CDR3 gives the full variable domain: DVKVTQSSRYLVKRTGEKVFLECVQDMDHENMFWYRQDPGLGLRLIYFSYDVKMKEKGDIPEGYSVSREKKERFSLILESASTNQTSMYLCASRRQGSLGYEQYFGPGTRLTVT.

CDR3 amino acids: CAWNPGADTQYF. CDR3 in DNA: TGTGCCTGGAATCCGGGAGCAGATACGCAGTATTTT. The chain recombines TRBV30 with TRBJ2-3; tentatively, D is TRBD2 (6 bases). Germline V gives CDR1 GTSNPN, CDR2 SVGIG (reference sequence). V was cut by 4 bases and J by 4 bases, with 9 bases left in between. The CDR3 totals 12 residues.

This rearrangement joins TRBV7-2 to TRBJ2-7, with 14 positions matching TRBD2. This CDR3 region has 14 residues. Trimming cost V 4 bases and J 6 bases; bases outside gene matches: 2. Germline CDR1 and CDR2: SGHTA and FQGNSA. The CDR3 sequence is CASSSGLAGVEQYF. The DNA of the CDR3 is TGTGCCAGCAGCTCGGGACTAGCGGGAGTCGAGCAGTACTTC.

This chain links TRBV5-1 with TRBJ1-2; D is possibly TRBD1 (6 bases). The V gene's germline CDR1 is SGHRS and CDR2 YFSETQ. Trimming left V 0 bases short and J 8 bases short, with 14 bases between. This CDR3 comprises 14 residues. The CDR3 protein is CASSLDAGTRGYTF. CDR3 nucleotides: TGCGCCAGCAGCTTGGATGCGGGGACAAGGGGCTACACCTTC. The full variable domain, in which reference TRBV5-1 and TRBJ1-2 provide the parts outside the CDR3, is KAGVTQTPRYLIKTRGQQVTLSCSPISGHRSVSWYQQTPGQGLQFLFEYFSETQRNKGNFPGRFSGRQFSNSRSEMNVSTLELGDSALYLCASSLDAGTRGYTFGSGTRLTVV.

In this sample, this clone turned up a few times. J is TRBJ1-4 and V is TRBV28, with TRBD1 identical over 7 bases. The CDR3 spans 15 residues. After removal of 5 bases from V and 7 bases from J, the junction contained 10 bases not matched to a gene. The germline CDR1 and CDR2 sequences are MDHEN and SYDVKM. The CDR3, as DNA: TGTGCCAGCAGTCCCGCCCAACAGGGGAGTGAAAAACTGTTTTTT. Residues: CASSPAQQGSEKLFF. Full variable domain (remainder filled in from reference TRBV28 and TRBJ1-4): DVKVTQSSRYLVKRTGEKVFLECVQDMDHENMFWYRQDPGLGLRLIYFSYDVKMKEKGDIPEGYSVSREKKERFSLILESASTNQTSMYLCASSPAQQGSEKLFFGSGTQLSVL.

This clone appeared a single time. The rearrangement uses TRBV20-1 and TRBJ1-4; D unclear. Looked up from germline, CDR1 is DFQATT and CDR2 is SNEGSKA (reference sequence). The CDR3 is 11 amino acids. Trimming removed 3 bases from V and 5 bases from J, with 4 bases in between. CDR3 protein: CSASSNEKLFF. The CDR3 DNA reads TGCAGTGCTAGTTCAAATGAAAAACTGTTTTTT.